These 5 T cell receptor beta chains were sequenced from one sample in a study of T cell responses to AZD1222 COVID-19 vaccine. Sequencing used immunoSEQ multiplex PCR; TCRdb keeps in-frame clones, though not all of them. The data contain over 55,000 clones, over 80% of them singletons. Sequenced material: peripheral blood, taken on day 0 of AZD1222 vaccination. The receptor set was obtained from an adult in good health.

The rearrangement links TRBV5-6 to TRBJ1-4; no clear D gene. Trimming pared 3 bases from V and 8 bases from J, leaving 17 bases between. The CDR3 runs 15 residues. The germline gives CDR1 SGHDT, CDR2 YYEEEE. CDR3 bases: TGTGCCAGCAGCTACCAGACGGCTGGTGGGGAAAAACTGTTTTTT. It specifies CASSYQTAGGEKLFF.

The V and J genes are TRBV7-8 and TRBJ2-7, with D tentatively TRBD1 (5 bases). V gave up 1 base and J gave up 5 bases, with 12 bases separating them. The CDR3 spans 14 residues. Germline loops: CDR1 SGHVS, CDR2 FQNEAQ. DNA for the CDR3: TGTGCCAGCAGCTTAGACAACCAGGGCCACGAGCAGTACTTC. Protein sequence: CASSLDNQGHEQYF. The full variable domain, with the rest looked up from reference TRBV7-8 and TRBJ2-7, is GAGVSQSPRYKVAKRGQDVALRCDPISGHVSLFWYQQALGQGPEFLTYFQNEAQLDKSGLPSDRFFAERPEGSVSTLKIQRTQQEDSAVYLCASSLDNQGHEQYFGPGTRLTVT.

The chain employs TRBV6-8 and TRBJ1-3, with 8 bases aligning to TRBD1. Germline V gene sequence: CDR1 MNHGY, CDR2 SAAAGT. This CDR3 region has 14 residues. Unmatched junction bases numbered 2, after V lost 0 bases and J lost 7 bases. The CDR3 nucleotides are TGTGCCAGCAGTTACTCCTACAGGGGGAACACCATATATTTT. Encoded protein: CASSYSYRGNTIYF.

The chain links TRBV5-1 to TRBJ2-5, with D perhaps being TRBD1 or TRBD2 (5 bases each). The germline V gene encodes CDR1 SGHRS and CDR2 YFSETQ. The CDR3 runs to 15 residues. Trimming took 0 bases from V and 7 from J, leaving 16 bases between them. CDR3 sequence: CASSLAGALAGTQYF. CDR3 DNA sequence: TGCGCCAGCAGCTTGGCCGGGGCCTTAGCAGGGACCCAGTACTTC.

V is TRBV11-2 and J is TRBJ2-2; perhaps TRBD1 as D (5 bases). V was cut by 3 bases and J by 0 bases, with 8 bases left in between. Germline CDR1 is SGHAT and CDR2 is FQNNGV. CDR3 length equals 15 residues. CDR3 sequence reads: CASSFQGSNTGELFF. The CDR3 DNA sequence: TGTGCCAGCAGCTTCCAGGGTTCGAACACCGGGGAGCTGTTTTTT.